This T cell receptor (beta chain) emerged from a study of tumor-infiltrating lymphocytes in primary liver carcinoma. TCR beta cDNA was made from roughly 450 ng total RNA with a constant-region primer. Researchers made the TCR beta libraries by running three nested multiplex PCR rounds with slightly modified ARM-PCR. Amplification in the first two PCR rounds was performed using TRBV1-TRBV30 forward primers and a C-beta reverse primer for about 10 cycles each. TCRdb re-called the multiplex PCR reads through MiXCR, storing one row per CDR3 protein. This sample carries 35,000 to 40,000 distinct CDR3 sequences, 60% to 80% of them seen once, and the ten largest clones take more than 35%. CDR1 is MNHEY and CDR2 is SVGEGT in the germline V gene. The V and J ends lost 8 bases and 3 bases respectively, with 13 bases between them. The CDR3 runs 13 residues. Without any cell sorting, about 18-30 mg of bulk tissue yielded co-extracted RNA and DNA. Resecting the tumor surgically was how the patients' primary liver carcinoma was treated.

The sequencing input was tumor-adjacent normal liver tissue. The J gene is TRBJ1-1, the V gene TRBV6-2 or TRBV6-3, with a weak D call TRBD1 (6 bases). The sequence derives from a man aged 40-50 years with primary liver carcinoma and hepatitis B virus infection. The DNA for the CDR3 is TGTGCCAGCGGCCTACAGGGATACACTGAAGCTTTCTTT. It is translated as CASGLQGYTEAFF.